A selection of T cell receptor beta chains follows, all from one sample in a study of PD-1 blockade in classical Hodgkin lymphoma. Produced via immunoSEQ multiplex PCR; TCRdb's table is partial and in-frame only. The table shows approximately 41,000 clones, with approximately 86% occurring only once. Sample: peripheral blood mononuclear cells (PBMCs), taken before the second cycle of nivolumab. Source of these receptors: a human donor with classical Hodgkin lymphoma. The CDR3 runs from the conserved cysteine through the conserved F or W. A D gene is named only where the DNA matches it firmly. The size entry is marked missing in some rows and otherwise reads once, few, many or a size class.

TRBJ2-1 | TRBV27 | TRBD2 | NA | TGTGCCAGCGTAGCGGGGGGGTACAATGAGCAGTTCTTC | CASVAGGYNEQFF
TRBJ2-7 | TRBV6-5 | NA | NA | TGTGCCAGCAGTAACGAGCAGTACTTC | CASSNEQYF
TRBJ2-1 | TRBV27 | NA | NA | TGTGCCAGCAGTTTAGCGGGTTCTACCTACAATGAGCAGTTCTTC | CASSLAGSTYNEQFF
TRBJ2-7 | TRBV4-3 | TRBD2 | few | TGCGCCAGCAGCCAAGGGGCGGGGGACTTCAAGCAGTACTTC | CASSQGAGDFKQYF
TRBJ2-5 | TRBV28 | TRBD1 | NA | TGTGCCAGCAGTTCGGGAGGACAGGGGGTCCAAGAGACCCAGTACTTC | CASSSGGQGVQETQYF
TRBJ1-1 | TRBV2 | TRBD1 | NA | TGTGCCAGCACCGCAACAGGGGACGGCACTGAAGCTTTCTTT | CASTATGDGTEAFF
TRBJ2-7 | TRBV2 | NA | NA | TGTGCCAGCGGGCTAGTTTCCTACGAGCAGTACTTC | CASGLVSYEQYF
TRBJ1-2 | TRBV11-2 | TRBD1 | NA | TGTGCCAGCAGCTTGACAGGGGGCCTTAGCTATGGCTACACCTTC | CASSLTGGLSYGYTF
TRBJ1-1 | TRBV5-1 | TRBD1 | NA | TGCGCCAGCAGCCTACGGACAGGGTTGAACACTGAAGCTTTCTTT | CASSLRTGLNTEAFF
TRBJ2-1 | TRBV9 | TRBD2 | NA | TGTGCCAGCAGCGGCCCGGGACTAGCGAGTTACAATGAGCAGTTCTTC | CASSGPGLASYNEQFF
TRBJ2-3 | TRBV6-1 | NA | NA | TGTGCCAGCAGTGAACAGGGGGGAGGGTCAGATACGCAGTATTTT | CASSEQGGGSDTQYF
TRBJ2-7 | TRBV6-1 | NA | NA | TGTGCCAGCAGTGTCGGACAGAGCTCCTACGAGCAGTACTTC | CASSVGQSSYEQYF
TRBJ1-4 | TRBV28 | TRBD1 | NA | TGTGCCAGCAGCCCTCATCCGGGACAGGGGGCTCGGTCAACTAATGAAAAACTGTTTTTT | CASSPHPGQGARSTNEKLFF
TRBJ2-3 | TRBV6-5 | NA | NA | TGTGCCAGCAGTTACGCGGGTGAGACAGATACGCAGTATTTT | CASSYAGETDTQYF
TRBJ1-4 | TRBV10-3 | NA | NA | TGTGCCATCAGGCCGGGAAAGGCTAATGAAAAACTGTTTTTT | CAIRPGKANEKLFF
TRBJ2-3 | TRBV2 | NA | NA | TGTGCCAGCAGGAGACTGAGCACAGATACGCAGTATTTT | CASRRLSTDTQYF
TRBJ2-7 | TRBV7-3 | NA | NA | TGTGCCAGCAGCTTACGGGTGGGGGAGGTGGCCTACGAGCAGTACTTC | CASSLRVGEVAYEQYF
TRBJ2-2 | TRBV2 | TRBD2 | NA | TGTGCCAGCAGTCCACTAGCGGGAGTTACCGGGGAGCTGTTTTTT | CASSPLAGVTGELFF
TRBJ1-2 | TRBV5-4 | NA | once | TGTGCCAGCAGCCCCCGGCGAGGACTCCCCTCTATAGGCTACACCTTC | CASSPRRGLPSIGYTF
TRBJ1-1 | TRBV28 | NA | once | TGTGCCAGCAATGGGCAGATGAACACTGAAGCTTTCTTT | CASNGQMNTEAFF
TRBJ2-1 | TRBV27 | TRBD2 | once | TGTGCCAGCAGTTTATCACGACCTAGCGGATACAATGAGCAGTTCTTC | CASSLSRPSGYNEQFF
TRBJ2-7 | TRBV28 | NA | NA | TGTGCCAGCAGACGCCTCCGGGACACATTCTACGAGCAGTACTTC | CASRRLRDTFYEQYF
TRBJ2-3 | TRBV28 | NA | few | TGTGCCAGCAGTTTCGGGAGACGAAATACGCAGTATTTT | CASSFGRRNTQYF
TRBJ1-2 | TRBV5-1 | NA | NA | TGCGCCAGCAGCTTCTCCGCCTTCTATGGCTACACCTTC | CASSFSAFYGYTF
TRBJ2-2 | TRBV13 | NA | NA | TGTGCCAGCAGCCCGACTAGGTCGGCCGGGGAGCTGTTTTTT | CASSPTRSAGELFF
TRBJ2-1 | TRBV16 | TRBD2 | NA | TGTGCCAGCAGCCAAAATAGCGGGAGGGACCTCAATGAGCAGTTCTTC | CASSQNSGRDLNEQFF
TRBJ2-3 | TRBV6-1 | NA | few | TGTGCCAGCAGTAGATACACAGATACGCAGTATTTT | CASSRYTDTQYF
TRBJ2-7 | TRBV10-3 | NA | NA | TGTGCCATCAGTTCCAGGGGCCGTCTGGTAGGGGACGAGCAGTACTTC | CAISSRGRLVGDEQYF
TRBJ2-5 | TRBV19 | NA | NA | TGTGCCAGTAGTAAGGGTATCCAAGAGACCCAGTACTTC | CASSKGIQETQYF
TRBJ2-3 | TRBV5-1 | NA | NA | TGCGCCAGCAGCTTGTGGGCAGGAGATACGCAGTATTTT | CASSLWAGDTQYF
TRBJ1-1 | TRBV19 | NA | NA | TGTGCCACTTCGGTAGGAAACACTGAAGCTTTCTTT | CATSVGNTEAFF